This TCR beta chain was sequenced in a study of human T cells and chemical hapten exposure. TCRdb independently ran MiXCR on the RACE reads; one entry per CDR3 protein. Among about 80,000 distinct CDR3 sequences, approximately 14% were seen once, and the ten largest hold 3.5% to 6%. V gave up 8 bases and J gave up 3 bases; unmatched junction bases: 6. The CDR3 sequence is 16 residues long. Regarding time point: pre-sensitization, week 0. The treatment was: therapeutic diphenylcyclopropenone sensitization with weekly scalp DPC. The TCR originated in a woman aged 50 to 60 with alopecia areata. Some clones in this sample may be carry-over from other donors' samples. The chain combines TRBV12-3 or TRBV12-4 with TRBJ2-2, with 13 bases identical to TRBD2. The source material was whole blood, sampled in connection with sensitization to the hapten diphenylcyclopropenone (DPC). The CDR3 nucleotides are TGTGCCAGCGGGACTAGCGGGGCGGGCTACACCGGGGAGCTGTTTTTT. This encodes CASGTSGAGYTGELFF.